A selection of T cell receptor beta chains follows, all from one sample in a study of blood T cell repertoires in COVID-19. The assay was immunoSEQ multiplex PCR, and TCRdb's table has in-frame clones only and misses some. Here the sample spans more than 200,000 clones, roughly nine tenths being singletons. Sequencing was performed on peripheral blood. These receptor sequences come from a man aged 35-49 years with acute or convalescent COVID-19. CDR3s include the opening cysteine and the closing phenylalanine or tryptophan. A D gene is named only where the DNA matches it firmly. Clone size is shown for a subset of rows, as once, few, many or a class of expanded clone.

d_call j_call clone_size v_call cdr3_length cdr3_nt cdr3_aa
- TRBJ2-2 - TRBV24-1 13 TGTGCCACCCGGGGACAGAACACCGGGGAGCTGTTTTTT CATRGQNTGELFF
- TRBJ1-1 - TRBV7-3 13 TGTGCCAGCAGCTTAACAGGGGACACTGAAGCTTTCTTT CASSLTGDTEAFF
TRBD1 TRBJ2-3 - TRBV28 16 TGTGCCAGCAGTCCCAGGGGGCGCGGTAACACAGATACGCAGTATTTT CASSPRGRGNTDTQYF
- TRBJ1-2 once TRBV19 13 TGTGCCAGTAGTATGGGGCAGAACTATGGCTACACCTTC CASSMGQNYGYTF
- TRBJ2-2 - TRBV28 13 TGTGCCAGCAGTCTCGGACATTCCGGGGAGCTGTTTTTT CASSLGHSGELFF
TRBD1 TRBJ1-1 - TRBV4-2 16 TGTGCCAGCAGCCAAGCGTCTCGGACAGGGACGGCTGAAGCTTTCTTT CASSQASRTGTAEAFF
- TRBJ2-7 - TRBV29-1 14 TGCAGCGCTGCTCGGGACATACTCTCCTACGAGCAGTACTTC CSAARDILSYEQYF
- TRBJ1-1 - TRBV7-9 13 TGTGCCAGCAGCCTCAAGAGCGGGGGTGAAGCTTTCTTT CASSLKSGGEAFF
TRBD2 TRBJ2-2 - TRBV6-2/TRBV6-3 15 TGTGCCAGCAGTATGGGACTAGCGATCACCGGGGAGCTGTTTTTT CASSMGLAITGELFF
- TRBJ1-5 - TRBV27 13 TGTGCCAGCAGTTCGTCCAGCAATCAGCCCCAGCATTTT CASSSSSNQPQHF
- TRBJ2-7 - TRBV30 10 TGTGCCTGGGGACGGAGGGAGCAGTACTTC CAWGRREQYF
TRBD1 TRBJ1-5 - TRBV27 17 TGTGCCAGCAGTCCGTGGACAGGGGGGAGGGGCAATCAGCCCCAGCATTTT CASSPWTGGRGNQPQHF
- TRBJ1-1 once TRBV6-5 16 TGTGCCAGCAGTTCCGACAGAACGTTCTATGGGGCTGAAGCTTTCTTT CASSSDRTFYGAEAFF
- TRBJ1-4 - TRBV29-1 14 TGCAGCGTGGCAGACATTGCAACTAATGAAAAACTGTTTTTT CSVADIATNEKLFF
TRBD1 TRBJ1-6 - TRBV11-2 16 TGTGCCAGCAGGCTCCGGGACAGTTTACCCTCTTCACCCCTCCACTTT CASRLRDSLPSSPLHF
- TRBJ2-7 - TRBV7-9 14 TGTGCCAGCAGCTCCCCACAGGGCCCCTACGAGCAGTACTTC CASSSPQGPYEQYF
- TRBJ2-6 - TRBV7-2 16 TGTGCCAGCAGCTTAGGTCAGGGTAGAGGGGCCAACGTCCTGACTTTC CASSLGQGRGANVLTF
- TRBJ1-3 - TRBV10-3 13 TGTGCCATAATGAAGGAGGCCCCGAGTTCGATATATTTT CAIMKEAPSSIYF
TRBD1 TRBJ1-3 - TRBV7-9 15 TGTGCCAGCAGCTCCCGGACAGGGAACGGAAACACCATATATTTT CASSSRTGNGNTIYF
- TRBJ2-3 once TRBV18 15 TGTGCCAGCTCACCAACCGGAGAGTCGGGAGATACGCAGTATTTT CASSPTGESGDTQYF
TRBD2 TRBJ2-1 - TRBV30 15 TGTGCCTGGAGTATATCGAGCGGGAGCTACAATGAGCAGTTCTTC CAWSISSGSYNEQFF
- TRBJ2-1 once TRBV7-9 14 TGTGCCAGCAGCTTAGTACTAGTTCCCAATGAGCAGTTCTTC CASSLVLVPNEQFF
- TRBJ1-1 - TRBV18 14 TGTGCCAGCTCACCACCGGCCAGAGGAACTGAAGCTTTCTTT CASSPPARGTEAFF
- TRBJ2-4 once TRBV7-9 14 TGTGCCAGCAGCTTAGGGGCTGCCAAAAACATTCAGTACTTC CASSLGAAKNIQYF
- TRBJ2-1 - TRBV4-1 15 TGCGCCAGCAGCCAAGATGCCCAGTCCTACAATGAGCAGTTCTTC CASSQDAQSYNEQFF
- TRBJ1-4 - TRBV19 12 TGTGCCAGTAGTCATCTAGGCGAAAAACTGTTTTTT CASSHLGEKLFF
- TRBJ1-2 - TRBV2 11 TGTGCCAGCAGTGTAGACTATGGCTACACCTTC CASSVDYGYTF
- TRBJ2-1 - TRBV29-1 14 TGCAGCGTTGAGAGGGGGGGAGGAGGGAATGAGCAGTTCTTC CSVERGGGGNEQFF
- TRBJ2-5 - TRBV19 14 TGTGCCAGTAGTACTCGACTAGACCAAGAGACCCAGTACTTC CASSTRLDQETQYF
- TRBJ2-7 - TRBV7-2 15 TGTGCCAGCAGCCCTAGTGTCTATACAACCTACGAGCAGTACTTC CASSPSVYTTYEQYF
TRBD1 TRBJ1-1 - TRBV6-6 14 TGTGCCAGCAGTCCTTCGGACAGGGTGGTTGAAGCTTTCTTT CASSPSDRVVEAFF
- TRBJ1-2 - TRBV11-2 15 TGTGCCAGCAGCTTATTCAAGACGGGGAACTATGGCTACACCTTC CASSLFKTGNYGYTF
TRBD1 TRBJ2-3 - TRBV10-3 15 TGTGCCATCGGTGAAGGAGGAACAGGGGAGGATACGCAGTATTTT CAIGEGGTGEDTQYF
- TRBJ2-1 - TRBV6-5 12 TGTGCCAGCAGTAAACAGGGCACTGAGCAGTTCTTC CASSKQGTEQFF
- TRBJ2-4 - TRBV23-1 16 TGCGCCAGCAGTCGGCCCGAGGGGACTGCCAAAAACATTCAGTACTTC CASSRPEGTAKNIQYF
- TRBJ1-6 - TRBV5-6 15 TGTGCCAGCAGCTTAGAACGGCGCTCAGGCTCACCCCTCCACTTT CASSLERRSGSPLHF
- TRBJ2-1 - TRBV2 15 TGTGCCAGCAGTGGAGGCCCTCCACAAGGCAATGAGCAGTTCTTC CASSGGPPQGNEQFF